The present T cell receptor beta chain was sequenced within a study of blood T cell repertoires in COVID-19 (dated by TCRdb to 2018 to 2021). As for the study more broadly: Collaborator samples came from the United States, Italy and Spain and covered acute and convalescent phases of COVID-19. The material from the prospective study consisted of cDNA or gDNA derived from T cells, B-cell-depleted T cells, or PBMCs. Where HLA class I and class II types were available, the types were taken from metadata supplied by the sample provider, not from assay-based typing. The samples were drawn from the first 160 participants of the ongoing ImmuneRACE study and from over a thousand subjects provided by 6 global collaborators. Sample metadata almost always included a de-identified subject ID, COVID-19 status, age in years and sex. Subjects who had been exposed to COVID-19, were actively infected with it, or had recovered from it provided the deeply sampled blood TCRbeta repertoires that made up the dataset. The repertoires were made available in a free public database intended to serve as a resource for research on the immune response to SARS-CoV-2.

Overall study results and their limits: How much clinical and demographic metadata was included differed by source and by participant, and the metadata was provided uncurated.

Collaborating institutions collected whole blood in K2EDTA tubes following their own protocols. Collaborator samples were shipped for TCRbeta analysis as frozen whole blood, isolated PBMCs, or DNA extracted from either sample type. TCRbeta CDR3 regions were amplified from genomic DNA by means of the immunoSEQ Assay, a bias-controlled multiplex PCR. Concerning the study's data processing: The number of nucleated cells in each sample was estimated from the amplification of reference gene primers within the assay. To quantify the absolute abundance of each unique TCRbeta CDR3 rearrangement, sequence reads were collapsed and filtered. For each sample, productive Simpson clonality was calculated as the square root of Simpson's diversity index across productive rearrangements. TCRdb provides this immuneACCESS table in a form limited to in-frame rearrangements. Some clones are lacking; in checked studies, under half of them reflect an unresolved V gene, and why the rest are absent is not known. V and J calls and clone size follow that table, whereas D and trimming were derived from the DNA. In this sample the table shows over 150,000 clones, around 82% of which occur a single time. Roughly 13% of the sample goes to the ten largest clones.

The CDR3, cysteine through phenylalanine, is 13 amino acids long. Solely the CDR3 DNA is kept, with 39 bases framed from the first base. V has 8 bases trimmed and J has 3 bases trimmed; junction bases matching no gene number 7. CDR1 and CDR2, looked up from the germline V gene, are MDHEN and SYDVKM. Notes on this clone: What antigen it recognizes has not been identified. The record has no base qualities; no much larger clone is one base away.

The receptor was derived from a man between 18 and 29 years old with active or convalescent COVID-19. The chain was built from TRBV28 and TRBJ2-7, and TRBD1 aligns with 7 junction nucleotides. Sequencing was performed on peripheral blood. Here is the DNA: TGTGCCAGCGGCCTAGGGGGCCTCTACGAGCAGTACTTC. It codes for CASGLGGLYEQYF.